Sequencing of this TCR beta chain was carried out in a study of control samples from healthy donors and cancer patients. Germline V lookup: CDR1 MGHDK, CDR2 SYGVNS. Unmatched junction bases numbered 14, after V lost 4 bases and J lost 1 base. The CDR3 is 18 residues long. Clones were read by immunoSEQ multiplex PCR, and TCRdb kept only the in-frame ones, dropping some. The sample has about 120,000 clones, 93% seen once. The specimen was blood. The TCR originated in a man younger than 45 in good health. The chain couples TRBV25-1 to TRBJ2-7; TRBD1 agrees at 9 bases. CDR3 nucleotide sequence: TGTGCCAGCAGTGCCCCTCCCGGGGACAGGGAAAAATCCTACGAGCAGTACTTC. It encodes CASSAPPGDREKSYEQYF.